The sequence of this T cell receptor beta chain was determined in a study of T cell changes during pregnancy in multiple sclerosis. This CDR3 comprises 15 residues. Looked up from germline, CDR1 is SGHVS and CDR2 is FNYEAQ. V lost 3 bases and J 3 bases, leaving 11 bases between the germline ends. TCRdb keeps only in-frame clones here, not all; method: immunoSEQ multiplex PCR. The sample yields under 60,000 clones, about 92% seen once. V is TRBV7-6 and J is TRBJ1-4; D perhaps matches TRBD1 (6 bases). The sequenced sample was CD4+ T cells from peripheral blood mononuclear cells, obtained after pregnancy. The sequence was collected from a female donor with multiple sclerosis, enrolled in a pregnancy study. CDR3 amino acids: CASSLMTGSNEKLFF. In DNA, the CDR3 is TGTGCCAGCAGCTTGATGACAGGCTCTAATGAAAAACTGTTTTTT.